This TCR beta chain was retrieved from a study of blood T cell repertoires in COVID-19. As for the study in general: The study drew acute and convalescent COVID-19 samples from the United States, Italy and Spain. T cells, B-cell-depleted T cells, or PBMCs provided the cDNA or gDNA that served as material.

The CDR3 length is 15 residues. Germline values: CDR1 SGHTA, CDR2 FQGTGA. V was pared by 0 bases and J by 0 bases, with 6 bases between. Original handling: Nucleated cell number was recorded as an estimate derived from reference gene primer amplification. Sequenced by immunoSEQ multiplex PCR; TCRdb stores in-frame clones only, minus some. The DNA gave D and trimming, while V, J and clone size come from that table. Of around 300,000 clones in the sample, around 86% were seen once. This TCR derives from a man aged 45-65 years with active or convalescent COVID-19. Sequencing was performed on peripheral blood. The rearrangement joins TRBV7-3 to TRBJ2-1, with D uncertain. CDR3 sequence reads: CASSLTRASYNEQFF. The CDR3 nucleotides are TGTGCCAGCAGCTTAACGCGAGCCTCCTACAATGAGCAGTTCTTC.